Listed here are 20 T cell receptor beta chains from one sample, sequenced in a study of cytomegalovirus exposure and HLA in healthy donors. TCRdb's copy holds only in-frame clones and misses some; the assay was immunoSEQ multiplex PCR. Of hundreds of thousands of clones in the sample, over 70% were seen once. The source material was PBMCs. All receptors come from a woman younger than 45 in good health and CMV-seropositive.

The chain recombines TRBV11-2 with TRBJ2-1; TRBD1 aligns across 9 bases. In germline, CDR1 is SGHAT, CDR2 FQNNGV. V trimming: 5 bases; J trimming: 5 bases; junction bases outside the gene matches: 7. The length of the CDR3 is 15 residues. The CDR3 sequence is CASSHRGPSDNEQFF. CDR3 DNA sequence: TGTGCCAGCAGCCACAGGGGGCCTTCGGACAATGAGCAGTTCTTC.

The CDR3 spells CAWSAPGDEQYF. DNA of the CDR3: TGTGCCTGGAGTGCGCCCGGCGACGAGCAGTACTTC. The rearrangement uses TRBV30 and TRBJ2-7; D ambiguous. Germline CDR1 is GTSNPN and CDR2 is SVGIG (reference sequence). The CDR3 has 12 residues. The V end was cut by 1 base, the J end by 5 bases, with 9 bases between. Full variable domain (missing parts from reference TRBV30 and TRBJ2-7): SQTIHQWPATLVQPVGSPLSLECTVEGTSNPNLYWYRQAAGRGLQLLFYSVGIGQISSEVPQNLSASRPQDRQFILSSKKLLLSDSGFYLCAWSAPGDEQYFGPGTRLTVT.

This clone appeared many times. The chain is built from TRBV27 and TRBJ2-1; weak D call: TRBD2 (5 bases). Germline CDR1 is MNHEY and CDR2 is SMNVEV (reference sequence). The CDR3 runs to 12 residues. The V and J ends lost 4 bases and 7 bases respectively, with 8 bases between them. CDR3 protein: CASSSGINEQFF. DNA for the CDR3: TGTGCCAGCAGTTCCGGGATTAATGAGCAGTTCTTC.

The rearrangement uses TRBV27 and TRBJ2-7; a weak D match, TRBD1 (5 bases). The CDR3 extends over 13 amino acids. The germline V and J ends were trimmed by 3 bases and 5 bases, with 11 bases remaining between them. In germline, CDR1 is MNHEY, CDR2 SMNVEV (reference sequence). The CDR3 bases are TGTGCCAGCAGTTTTACTGGGGCCCACGAGCAGTACTTC. It yields the protein CASSFTGAHEQYF.

The gene calls are TRBV30 and TRBJ2-7; 9 bases map to TRBD1. This CDR3 spans 15 amino acids. Germline CDR1 and CDR2: GTSNPN and SVGIG (reference sequence). With 2 bases clipped from V and 1 base from J, the junction kept 6 bases outside the gene matches. The CDR3 loop reads CAWSRGTGISYEQYF. The CDR3 bases are TGTGCCTGGAGTAGGGGGACAGGGATTTCCTACGAGCAGTACTTC.

A few counts support this clone. J is TRBJ2-7 and V is TRBV7-9; D may be TRBD2 (5 bases). With 7 bases removed from V and 0 bases from J, the gap between germline ends came to 13 bases. The CDR3 totals 14 residues. From germline, CDR1 is SEHNR and CDR2 FQNEAQ (reference sequence). The CDR3 bases are TGTGCCAGCACCGGGGTAGCTTCCTCCTACGAGCAGTACTTC. Its protein is CASTGVASSYEQYF. The full variable domain, its missing parts supplied by reference TRBV7-9 and TRBJ2-7, is DTGVSQNPRHKITKRGQNVTFRCDPISEHNRLYWYRQTLGQGPEFLTYFQNEAQLEKSRLLSDRFSAERPKGSFSTLEIQRTEQGDSAMYLCASTGVASSYEQYFGPGTRLTVT.

V is TRBV6-5 and J is TRBJ1-1, with TRBD1 matching 8 bases. V lost 0 bases to trimming and J lost 3 bases; unmatched junction nucleotides: 6. CDR1 is MNHEY, CDR2 SVGAGI, per germline. CDR3 length: 16 amino acids. The CDR3 spells CASSYSHRGEDTEAFF. In DNA, the CDR3 is TGTGCCAGCAGTTACTCTCACAGGGGGGAGGACACTGAAGCTTTCTTT.

The rearrangement links TRBV5-1 to TRBJ2-4; D remains ambiguous. Germline V CDR1 and CDR2: SGHRS, YFSETQ. This CDR3 is 13 amino acids long. Trimming pared 0 bases from V and 11 bases from J, leaving 12 bases between. The CDR3 here is CASSLAWMAVQYF. CDR3 DNA: TGCGCCAGCAGCTTGGCGTGGATGGCGGTTCAGTACTTC.

The J gene is TRBJ2-2, the V gene TRBV21-1; the table names TRBD2, a call not compared with the DNA. TRBV21-1 is labeled a pseudogene. The length of the CDR3 is 17 residues. The CDR3 nucleotides are TGTGCCAGCAGCAAGCATGGACTAGCGGGGAACACCGGGGAGCTGTTTTTT. This gives the protein CASSKHGLAGNTGELFF.

The CDR3 reads CASGPGSGNQPQHF. CDR3 bases: TGTGCCAGCGGCCCCGGGTCGGGCAATCAGCCCCAGCATTTT. The chain combines TRBV2 with TRBJ1-5; D not resolved. Trimming pared 8 bases from V and 2 bases from J, leaving 13 bases between. Per the germline V gene, CDR1 is SNHLY and CDR2 is FYNNEI. This CDR3 is 14 amino acids long.

In this sample, this clone turned up many times. The chain is built from TRBV15 and TRBJ2-7, with 9 bases identical to TRBD2. J was trimmed by 4 bases and V by 4 bases; bases with no gene match: 8. Germline V gene sequence: CDR1 LNHNV, CDR2 YYDKDF (reference sequence). This CDR3 contains 15 residues. CDR3 coding DNA: TGTGCCACCAGCAAAGGGACTAGCCAACATTACGAGCAGTACTTC. This gives the protein CATSKGTSQHYEQYF.

This chain uses TRBV7-9 with TRBJ2-3; no firm D call. V dropped 5 bases and J dropped 4 bases, with 7 bases sitting between them. The CDR3 is 12 residues long. Germline CDR1 is SEHNR and CDR2 is FQNEAQ (reference sequence). The CDR3: CASSQEADTQYF. The CDR3 nucleotides read TGTGCCAGCAGCCAAGAAGCAGATACGCAGTATTTT.

This chain joins TRBV30 and TRBJ1-5, with 8 bases aligning to TRBD1. Germline assignment: CDR1 GTSNPN and CDR2 SVGIG (reference sequence). V shed 3 bases, J shed 5 bases, and the junction held 9 bases outside the gene matches. CDR3 length equals 15 residues. CDR3 bases: TGTGCCTGGAGATCACGGGCAGGGGGCGATCAGCCCCAGCATTTT. Translated, it gives CAWRSRAGGDQPQHF.

CDR3 in DNA: TGTGCCAGCAGGGGGCTCGACGGCTACACCTTC. Translating gives CASRGLDGYTF. The rearrangement links TRBV25-1 to TRBJ1-2; D might be TRBD1 (5 bases). The germline V gene has CDR1 MGHDK and CDR2 SYGVNS. There are 11 residues in the CDR3. Trimming took off 6 bases at V and 8 bases at J, with 10 bases between the two ends.

The genes are TRBV2 and TRBJ2-5; maybe TRBD2 (5 bases). CDR1 is SNHLY, CDR2 FYNNEI, per germline. This CDR3 has 11 amino acids. Trimming left V 6 bases short and J 3 bases short, with 5 bases between. CDR3 residues: CASREEETQYF. In DNA, the CDR3 is TGTGCCAGCAGGGAGGAAGAGACCCAGTACTTC.

The genes are TRBV5-6 and TRBJ2-7; D possibly matches TRBD1 or TRBD2 (5 bases each). This CDR3 has 14 amino acids. The germline CDR1 and CDR2 sequences are SGHDT and YYEEEE. Deletions cut 4 bases from V and 4 bases from J, with 15 bases between. The CDR3 DNA follows: TGTGCCAGCAGCATCAAGTGGGGACGTTACGAGCAGTACTTC. It encodes CASSIKWGRYEQYF.

The rearrangement uses TRBV15 and TRBJ1-2, with D tentatively TRBD1 (6 bases). V lost 5 bases and J 6 bases, leaving 10 bases between the germline ends. Looked up from germline, CDR1 is LNHNV and CDR2 is YYDKDF (reference sequence). The CDR3 loop spans 12 amino acids. The CDR3 coding sequence is TGTGCCACCAGCCTCGACAGGCATGGCTACACCTTC. Its protein is CATSLDRHGYTF.

A note on this clone: A far larger clone differs by one base, so this is likely a read error. The rearrangement uses TRBV11-3 and TRBJ2-2; no definite D call. This CDR3 has 11 amino acids. V lost 4 bases and J lost 3, with 0 bases in between. Germline values: CDR1 SGHNT, CDR2 YENEEA. The CDR3 bases are TGTGCCAGCAGCTACACCGGGGAGCTGTTTTTT. This sequence encodes CASSYTGELFF.

Only a few counts were recorded for this clone. The V and J genes are TRBV9 and TRBJ1-2; tentative D call: TRBD1 (6 bases). This CDR3 comprises 14 residues. The germline CDR1 and CDR2 sequences are SGDLS and YYNGEE. The V end was cut by 4 bases, the J end by 4 bases, with 14 bases between. Written as DNA, the CDR3 is TGTGCCAGCAGCCCGTCCGGGACACCCTATGGCTACACCTTC. Translating gives CASSPSGTPYGYTF.

This clone showed up just a few times. The genes are TRBV2 and TRBJ1-2, with D possibly TRBD1 on 5 matching bases. Germline V gene lookup returns CDR1 SNHLY and CDR2 FYNNEI. The CDR3 extends over 13 amino acids. V was trimmed by 3 bases and J by 0 bases, leaving 5 bases between them. The CDR3: CASSEDTNYGYTF. The CDR3 DNA reads TGTGCCAGCAGTGAGGACACTAACTATGGCTACACCTTC.